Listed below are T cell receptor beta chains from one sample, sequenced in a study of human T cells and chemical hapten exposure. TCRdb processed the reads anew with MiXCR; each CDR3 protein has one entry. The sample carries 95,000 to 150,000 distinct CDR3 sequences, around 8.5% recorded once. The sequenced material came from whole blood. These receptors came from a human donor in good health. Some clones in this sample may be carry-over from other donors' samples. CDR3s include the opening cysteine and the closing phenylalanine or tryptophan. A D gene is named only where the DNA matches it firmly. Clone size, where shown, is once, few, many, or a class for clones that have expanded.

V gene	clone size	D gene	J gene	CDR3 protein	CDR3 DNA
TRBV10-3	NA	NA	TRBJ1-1	CAISESRVNTEAFF	TGTGCCATCAGTGAGTCTAGGGTGAACACTGAAGCTTTCTTT
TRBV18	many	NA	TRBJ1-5	CASSPQGGNQPQHF	TGTGCCAGCTCACCACAGGGAGGAAATCAGCCCCAGCATTTT
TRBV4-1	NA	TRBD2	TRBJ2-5	CASSQPLASKGTQYF	TGCGCCAGCAGCCAACCACTAGCGAGCAAGGGGACCCAGTACTTC
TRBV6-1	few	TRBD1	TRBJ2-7	CASSDGTGGSYEQYF	TGTGCCAGCAGTGACGGGACAGGGGGCTCCTACGAGCAGTACTTC
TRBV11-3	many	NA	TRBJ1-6	CASSLDPRSPLHF	TGTGCCAGCAGCTTAGATCCGCGGTCACCCCTCCACTTT
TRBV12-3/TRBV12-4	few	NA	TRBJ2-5	CASSYEGLKQETQYF	TGTGCCAGCAGTTACGAGGGCTTGAAACAAGAGACCCAGTACTTC
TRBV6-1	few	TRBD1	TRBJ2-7	CASSEVSPGTGEQYF	TGTGCCAGCAGTGAAGTATCCCCAGGGACAGGCGAGCAGTACTTC
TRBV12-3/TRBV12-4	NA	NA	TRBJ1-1	CASSLSQGVTEAFF	TGTGCCAGCAGTTTATCTCAGGGCGTCACTGAAGCTTTCTTT
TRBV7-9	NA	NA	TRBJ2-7	CASSPGLTSYEQYF	TGTGCCAGCAGCCCTGGACTAACTTCCTACGAGCAGTACTTC
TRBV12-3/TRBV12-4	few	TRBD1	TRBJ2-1	CASRSPGQGASNEQFF	TGTGCCAGCAGATCCCCGGGACAGGGGGCGTCAAATGAGCAGTTCTTC
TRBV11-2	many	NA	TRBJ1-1	CASSLGSQAGTEAFF	TGTGCCAGCAGCTTAGGGTCTCAGGCGGGCACTGAAGCTTTCTTT
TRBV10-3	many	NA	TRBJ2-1	CAITSSSYNEQFF	TGTGCCATCACTTCCAGCTCCTACAATGAGCAGTTCTTC
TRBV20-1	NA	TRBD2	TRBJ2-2	CSAEAGGMNTGELFF	TGCAGTGCTGAAGCGGGGGGAATGAACACCGGGGAGCTGTTTTTT
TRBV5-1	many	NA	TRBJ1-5	CASSAQGNQPQHF	TGCGCCAGCAGCGCACAGGGCAATCAGCCCCAGCATTTT
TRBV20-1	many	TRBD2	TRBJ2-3	CSAQAVGLVSDTQYF	TGCAGTGCTCAAGCCGTGGGACTAGTATCAGATACGCAGTATTTT